The rows below give T cell receptor beta chains drawn from one sample of a study of shared clonotypes between healthy human individuals. Sequencing used immunoSEQ multiplex PCR; TCRdb keeps in-frame clones, though not all of them. In the table there are about 2,100,000 clones, approximately 94% of which are singletons. The source material was naive CD8+ T cells from PBMCs. The source of these receptors is a man younger than 30 in good health. Some clones in this sample may be carry-over from other donors' samples. Each CDR3 is given with its conserved first and last residue. The D gene is left open where the match is weak.

>TRBJ2-7|.|TRBV7-2
TGTGCCAGCAGCTTGTCAGGGTACGAGCAGTACTTC
CASSLSGYEQYF
>TRBJ1-2|TRBD1|TRBV29-1
TGCAGCGTGTGGGGACAGAACTATGGCTACACCTTC
CSVWGQNYGYTF
>TRBJ2-3|.|TRBV19
TGTGCCACCGGCGGGGCGGGGCCCCAGACGTTCACAGATACGCAGTATTTT
CATGGAGPQTFTDTQYF
>TRBJ2-1|.|TRBV15
TGTGCCACCAGCAGAGATAGTCGGCTACCACCGAACAATGAGCAGTTCTTC
CATSRDSRLPPNNEQFF
>TRBJ2-1|TRBD2|TRBV7-9
TGTGCCAGCAGCTTAGAGGTCGGGAGGGCCGGCAATGAGCAGTTCTTC
CASSLEVGRAGNEQFF
>TRBJ2-7|.|TRBV7-9
TGTGCCAGCAGCCCCGCCCTCTACGAGCAGTACTTC
CASSPALYEQYF
>TRBJ1-5|TRBD1|TRBV27
TGTGCCAGCAGGACAGGGGGAAATCAGCCCCAGCATTTT
CASRTGGNQPQHF
>TRBJ1-5|.|TRBV9
TGTGCCAGCAGCCCGGAAGGGAAGAGCAATCAGCCCCAGCATTTT
CASSPEGKSNQPQHF
>TRBJ1-1|.|TRBV28
TGTGCCAGCAGGTTGGGAGTGAACACTGAAGCTTTCTTT
CASRLGVNTEAFF
>TRBJ1-3|.|TRBV2
TGTGCCAGCAGTGAGGGCGGAAATACTGGAAACACCATATATTTT
CASSEGGNTGNTIYF
>TRBJ2-7|TRBD1|TRBV27
TGTGCCAGCAGTCCCCAACCCGGGACAGGGTACGAGCAGTACTTC
CASSPQPGTGYEQYF
>TRBJ2-2|.|TRBV7-7
TGTGCCAGCAGCCCTCCGGGGATGTTGGGCACCGGGGAGCTGTTTTTT
CASSPPGMLGTGELFF